The rows below give T cell receptor beta chains drawn from one sample of a study of T cell changes during pregnancy in multiple sclerosis. Produced via immunoSEQ multiplex PCR; TCRdb's table is partial and in-frame only. The table lists some 17,000 clones, around 95% of them singletons. The specimen was peripheral blood, collected in the third trimester of pregnancy. All receptors come from a female donor with multiple sclerosis, enrolled in a pregnancy study. The CDR3 runs from the conserved cysteine through the conserved F or W. Each record gives: clone size, J gene, V gene, D gene, CDR3 DNA, CDR3 protein. The D gene is left open where the match is weak. Clone size appears in some rows only: once, few, many, or a class for an expanded clone.

>-|TRBJ2-7|TRBV4-2|TRBD1
TGTGCCAGCAGCCAAGAGGCAGGGGGCAGAACCTACGAGCAGTACTTC
CASSQEAGGRTYEQYF
>-|TRBJ1-5|TRBV7-8|TRBD1
TGTGCCAGCAGCTCACGGGACAGGGTGAGCAATCAGCCCCAGCATTTT
CASSSRDRVSNQPQHF
>-|TRBJ2-5|TRBV9|TRBD1
TGTGCCAGCAGCGCCCGGGACAGGGGGGGCCAAGAGACCCAGTACTTC
CASSARDRGGQETQYF
>once|TRBJ1-5|TRBV28|TRBD1
TGTGCCAGCAGTTTAAACTCTTGGGGGACAGGCCACAATCAGCCCCAGCATTTT
CASSLNSWGTGHNQPQHF
>-|TRBJ2-7|TRBV5-1|TRBD2
TGCGCCAGCAGCTTGATCCCCAGAGGGAGGGACGAGCAGTACTTC
CASSLIPRGRDEQYF
>-|TRBJ1-2|TRBV11-2|-
TGTGCCAGCAGCTTAGATGGGCCGGTTAATTCCTATGGCTACACCTTC
CASSLDGPVNSYGYTF
>-|TRBJ1-1|TRBV14|-
TGTGCCAGCAGTCAAGCACAGTTGAACACTGAAGCTTTCTTT
CASSQAQLNTEAFF
>-|TRBJ2-1|TRBV9|TRBD1
TGTGCCAGCAGCGTAGTTGGGACAGGGGGCTCGTCGGGGGCCTACAATGAGCAGTTCTTC
CASSVVGTGGSSGAYNEQFF
>-|TRBJ2-3|TRBV28|-
TGTGCGAGCCGCGGGCCCCCAGATACGCAGTATTTT
CASRGPPDTQYF
>once|TRBJ1-2|TRBV6-1|-
TGTGCCAGCAGTGAAGCGACAGCGATTAACTATGGCTACACCTTC
CASSEATAINYGYTF
>-|TRBJ1-2|TRBV7-2|-
TGTGCCAGCAGCTTACAGAAATGGGGGGACTATGGCTACACCTTC
CASSLQKWGDYGYTF
>-|TRBJ1-3|TRBV7-6|-
TGTGCCAGCAGCCACCGGCAGGGCCGCAGCTCTGGAAACACCATATATTTT
CASSHRQGRSSGNTIYF
>-|TRBJ2-2|TRBV7-6|-
TGTGCCAGCAGCTTAGACAGGCAGGGGACCTCGAACACCGGGGAGCTGTTTTTT
CASSLDRQGTSNTGELFF
>-|TRBJ2-3|TRBV5-1|-
TGCGCCAGCAGCTTGGGAGGAGGGATCACAGATACGCAGTATTTT
CASSLGGGITDTQYF
>-|TRBJ2-5|TRBV30|TRBD2
TGTGCCTGGAGTGCGTCTAGCGGGGGGAGGGAGACCCAGTACTTC
CAWSASSGGRETQYF
>-|TRBJ2-1|TRBV9|-
TGTGCCAGCAGCGTATTTGGGACTCCACCCGCCGATGAGCAGTTCTTC
CASSVFGTPPADEQFF
>-|TRBJ2-6|TRBV5-1|-
TGCGCCAGCAGCCTACCCACAGGGTCTGGGGCCAACGTCCTGACTTTC
CASSLPTGSGANVLTF
>-|TRBJ2-6|TRBV7-9|-
TGTGCCAGCAGCGGTACAGGGAATGGGGCCAACGTCCTGACTTTC
CASSGTGNGANVLTF
>-|TRBJ1-1|TRBV29-1|-
TGCAGCGGGGGGAGGGTTCTGCCGGGCACTGAAGCTTTCTTT
CSGGRVLPGTEAFF
>-|TRBJ2-3|TRBV15|-
TGTGCCACCAGCAGACCGGACAGTTCAGTACAGTATTTT
CATSRPDSSVQYF
>-|TRBJ2-7|TRBV7-6|-
TGTGCCAGCAGCTTAGGGCCCGTGGGCGCCGAGCAGTACTTC
CASSLGPVGAEQYF
>-|TRBJ1-2|TRBV2|-
TGTGCCAGCAGCGGACATGGAGGCTACACCTTC
CASSGHGGYTF
>-|TRBJ1-1|TRBV19|-
TGTGCCAGTAGTATGTTTCAGTGGGACACGGCTTTCTTT
CASSMFQWDTAFF
>-|TRBJ2-2|TRBV2|-
TGTGCCAGCAGCAGTGGGGGCAGGGGAGCCCTCCTCGGGGCAGCTGGGGAGCTGTTTTTT
CASSSGGRGALLGAAGELFF
>-|TRBJ2-5|TRBV18|-
TGTGCCAGCTCTGAAGTTATGCGGATCACCGTCGACGAGACCCAGTACTTC
CASSEVMRITVDETQYF
>-|TRBJ1-5|TRBV19|-
TGTGCCAGTAGTATGTATAGAGGTCAGCCCCAGCATTTT
CASSMYRGQPQHF
>-|TRBJ2-2|TRBV11-3|TRBD2
TGTGCCAGCAGCTTGGGTAGCGGGAGGCCCTTGAGGGAGCTGTTTTTT
CASSLGSGRPLRELFF
>-|TRBJ2-1|TRBV5-1|TRBD2
TGCGCCAGCAGCCTGGGGGAACTAGCGGGCGGTCATGAGCAGTTCTTC
CASSLGELAGGHEQFF
>-|TRBJ1-6|TRBV7-3|-
TGTGCCAGCAGCTTCACAGGAGGGCCCCTCCACTTT
CASSFTGGPLHF
>-|TRBJ1-6|TRBV5-5|-
TGTGCCAGCAGCCTCCTTTCGGATTCACCCCTCCACTTT
CASSLLSDSPLHF
>-|TRBJ1-1|TRBV11-2|-
TGTGCCAGCAGCTTGTTGGGGGGGGCGAACACTGAAGCTTTCTTT
CASSLLGGANTEAFF
>-|TRBJ1-2|TRBV5-1|-
TGCGCCAGCAGCTTGAGACAGGATAAATTTGGCTACACCTTC
CASSLRQDKFGYTF
>-|TRBJ2-1|TRBV27|TRBD2
TGTGCCAGCAGTTTCGGCGGGAGCTCCTACAATGAGCAGTTCTTC
CASSFGGSSYNEQFF
>-|TRBJ2-7|TRBV18|TRBD2
TGTGCCACCAACGGACTAGCGGGAAACGAGCAGTACTTC
CATNGLAGNEQYF
>-|TRBJ2-1|TRBV7-3|TRBD2
TGTGCCAGCAGCCGCAATGCGGGGGGGCCCAATGAGCAGTTCTTC
CASSRNAGGPNEQFF
>-|TRBJ1-5|TRBV19|TRBD1
TGTGCCAGTAGGGGACAGGGCGGAAATCAGCCCCAGCATTTT
CASRGQGGNQPQHF
>-|TRBJ2-3|TRBV25-1|-
TGTGCCAGCAGTGATTTAGGGGGTGTGGGAGATACGCAGTATTTT
CASSDLGGVGDTQYF
>-|TRBJ1-1|TRBV6-1|TRBD1
TGTGCCAGCAGTGACACCCTCTTCCGGGACAGGCTGATTGAAGCTTTCTTT
CASSDTLFRDRLIEAFF
>-|TRBJ2-5|TRBV7-3|TRBD2
TGTGCCAGCAGCCGCCCGGGGGGGACCCAGTACTTC
CASSRPGGTQYF
>once|TRBJ1-5|TRBV11-2|-
TGTGCCAGCAGCTTCGATCAGGGTCAGCCCCAGCATTTT
CASSFDQGQPQHF